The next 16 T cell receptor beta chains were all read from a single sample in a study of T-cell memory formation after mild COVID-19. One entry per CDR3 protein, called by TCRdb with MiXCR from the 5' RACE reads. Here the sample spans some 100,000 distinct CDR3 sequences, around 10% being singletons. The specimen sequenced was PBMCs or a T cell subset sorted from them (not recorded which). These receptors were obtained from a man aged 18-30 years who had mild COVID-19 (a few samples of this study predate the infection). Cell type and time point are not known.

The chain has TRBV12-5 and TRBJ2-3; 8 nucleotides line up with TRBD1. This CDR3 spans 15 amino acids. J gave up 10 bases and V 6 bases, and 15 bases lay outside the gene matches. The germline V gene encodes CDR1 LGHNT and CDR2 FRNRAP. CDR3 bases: TGTGCTAGTGGCCGACCGGACAGGGACGTAAGGGCGCAGTATTTT. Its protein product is CASGRPDRDVRAQYF.

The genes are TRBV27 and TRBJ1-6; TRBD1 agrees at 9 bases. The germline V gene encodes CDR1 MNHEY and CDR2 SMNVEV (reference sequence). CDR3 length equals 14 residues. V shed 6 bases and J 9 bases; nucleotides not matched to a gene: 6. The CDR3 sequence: CASRAGTGSSPLHF. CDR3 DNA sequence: TGTGCCAGCAGGGCCGGGACAGGGAGTTCACCCCTCCACTTT.

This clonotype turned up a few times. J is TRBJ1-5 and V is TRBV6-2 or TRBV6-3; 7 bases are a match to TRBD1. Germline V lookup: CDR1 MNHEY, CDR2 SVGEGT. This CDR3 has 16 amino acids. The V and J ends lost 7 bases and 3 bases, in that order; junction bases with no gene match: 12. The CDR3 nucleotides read TGTGCCAGCACCTCACCTCAGGACAGGACCAATCAGCCCCAGCATTTT. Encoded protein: CASTSPQDRTNQPQHF.

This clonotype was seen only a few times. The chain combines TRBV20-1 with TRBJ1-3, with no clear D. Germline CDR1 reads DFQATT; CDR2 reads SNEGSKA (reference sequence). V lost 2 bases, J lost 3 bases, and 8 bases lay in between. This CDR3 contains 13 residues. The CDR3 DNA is TGCAGTGCTAGATCCGGGCTTGGAAACACCATATATTTT. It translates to CSARSGLGNTIYF.

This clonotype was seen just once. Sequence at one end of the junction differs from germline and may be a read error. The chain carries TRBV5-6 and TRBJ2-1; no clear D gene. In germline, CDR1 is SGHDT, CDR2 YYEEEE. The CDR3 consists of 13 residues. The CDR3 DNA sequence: TGTGCCAGCAGCGGCGAGGTCTACAATGAGCGGTTCTTC. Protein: CASSGEVYNERFF.

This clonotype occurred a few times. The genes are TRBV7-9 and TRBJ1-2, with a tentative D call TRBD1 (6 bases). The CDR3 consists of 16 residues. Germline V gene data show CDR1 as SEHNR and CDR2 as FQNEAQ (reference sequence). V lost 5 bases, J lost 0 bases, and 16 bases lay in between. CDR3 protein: CASSRLGTLPNYGYTF. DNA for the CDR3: TGTGCCAGCAGCCGACTCGGGACACTTCCTAACTATGGCTACACCTTC.

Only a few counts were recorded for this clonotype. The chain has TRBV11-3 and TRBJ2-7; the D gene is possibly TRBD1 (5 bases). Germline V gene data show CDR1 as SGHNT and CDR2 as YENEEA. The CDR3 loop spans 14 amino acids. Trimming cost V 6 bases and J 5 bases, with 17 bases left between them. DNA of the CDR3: TGTGCCAGCAGTTTCGACAGAGAGCCGAACGAGCAGTACGTC. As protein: CASSFDREPNEQYV.

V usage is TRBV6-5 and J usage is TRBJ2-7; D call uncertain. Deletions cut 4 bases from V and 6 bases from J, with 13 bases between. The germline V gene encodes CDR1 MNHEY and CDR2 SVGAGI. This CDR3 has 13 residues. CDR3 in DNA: TGTGCCAGCAGTTCTGGCCTTATGGCCGAGCAGTACGTC. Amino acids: CASSSGLMAEQYV.

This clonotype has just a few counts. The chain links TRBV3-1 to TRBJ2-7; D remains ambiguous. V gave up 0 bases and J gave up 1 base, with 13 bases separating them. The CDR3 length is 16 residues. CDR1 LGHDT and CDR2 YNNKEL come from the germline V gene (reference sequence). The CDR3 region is CASSQDLRRPSYEQYF. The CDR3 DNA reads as TGTGCCAGCAGCCAAGATCTCCGCCGGCCTTCCTACGAGCAGTACTTC.

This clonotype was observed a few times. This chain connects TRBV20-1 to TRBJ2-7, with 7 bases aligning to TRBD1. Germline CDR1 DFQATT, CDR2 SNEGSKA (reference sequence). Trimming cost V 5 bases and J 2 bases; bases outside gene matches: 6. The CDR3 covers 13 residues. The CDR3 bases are TGCAGTGCTGGACCAGGGACAGCCTACGAGCAGTACTTC. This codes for CSAGPGTAYEQYF.

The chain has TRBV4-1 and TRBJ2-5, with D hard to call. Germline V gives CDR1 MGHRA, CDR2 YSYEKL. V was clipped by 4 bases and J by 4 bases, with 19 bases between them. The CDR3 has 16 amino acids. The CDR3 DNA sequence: TGCGCCAGCAGCCCACGAGTAGGGAACGGGCGAGAGACCCAGTACTTC. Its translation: CASSPRVGNGRETQYF.

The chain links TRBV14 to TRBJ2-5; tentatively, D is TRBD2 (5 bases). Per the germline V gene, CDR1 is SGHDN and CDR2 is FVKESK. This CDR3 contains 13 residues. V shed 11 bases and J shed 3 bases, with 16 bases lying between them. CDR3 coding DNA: TGTGCCTGTGGCACAGCGGAGAAAGAGACCCAGTACTTC. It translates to CACGTAEKETQYF. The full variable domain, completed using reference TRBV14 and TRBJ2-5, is EAGVTQFPSHSVIEKGQTVTLRCDPISGHDNLYWYRRVMGKEIKFLLHFVKESKQDESGMPNNRFLAERTGGTYSTLKVQPAELEDSGVYFCACGTAEKETQYFGPGTRLLVL.

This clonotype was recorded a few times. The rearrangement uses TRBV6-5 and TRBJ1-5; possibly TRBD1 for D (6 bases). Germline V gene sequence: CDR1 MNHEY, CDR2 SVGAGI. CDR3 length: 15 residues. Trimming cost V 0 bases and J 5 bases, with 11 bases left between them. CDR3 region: CASSYSMGADQPQHF. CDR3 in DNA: TGTGCCAGCAGTTACTCGATGGGGGCGGATCAGCCCCAGCATTTT.

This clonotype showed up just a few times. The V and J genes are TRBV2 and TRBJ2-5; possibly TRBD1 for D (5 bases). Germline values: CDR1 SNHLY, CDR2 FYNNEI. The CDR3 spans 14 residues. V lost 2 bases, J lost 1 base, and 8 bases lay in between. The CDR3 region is CASSEQGGQETQYF. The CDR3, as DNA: TGTGCCAGCAGTGAACAGGGCGGCCAAGAGACCCAGTACTTC.

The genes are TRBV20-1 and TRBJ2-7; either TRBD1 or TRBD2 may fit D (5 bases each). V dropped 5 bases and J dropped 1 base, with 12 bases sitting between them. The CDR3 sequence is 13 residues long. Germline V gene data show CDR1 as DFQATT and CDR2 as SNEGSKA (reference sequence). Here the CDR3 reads CSARGADSYEQYV. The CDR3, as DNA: TGCAGTGCTCGGGGCGCGGATTCCTACGAGCAGTACGTC.

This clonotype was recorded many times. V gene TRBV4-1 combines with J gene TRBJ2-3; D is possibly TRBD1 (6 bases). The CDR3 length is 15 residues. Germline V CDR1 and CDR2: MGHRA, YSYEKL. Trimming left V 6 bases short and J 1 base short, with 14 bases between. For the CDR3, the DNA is TGCGCCAGCAGGGGGGCGGCCTTTGGCACAGATACGCAGTATTTT. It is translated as CASRGAAFGTDTQYF.